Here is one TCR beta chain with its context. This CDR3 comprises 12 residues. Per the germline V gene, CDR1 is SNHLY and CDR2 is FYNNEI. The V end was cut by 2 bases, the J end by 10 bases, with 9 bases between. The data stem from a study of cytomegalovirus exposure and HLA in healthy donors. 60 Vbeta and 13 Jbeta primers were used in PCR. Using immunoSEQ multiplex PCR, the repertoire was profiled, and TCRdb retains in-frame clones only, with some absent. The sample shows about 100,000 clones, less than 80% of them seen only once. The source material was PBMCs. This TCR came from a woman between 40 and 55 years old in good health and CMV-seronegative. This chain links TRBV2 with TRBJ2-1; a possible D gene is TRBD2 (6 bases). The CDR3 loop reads CASSESREEQFF. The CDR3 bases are TGTGCCAGCAGTGAATCCCGGGAGGAGCAGTTCTTC.